Listed here are 13 T cell receptor beta chains from one sample, sequenced in a study of blood T cell repertoires in COVID-19. TCRdb's copy holds only in-frame clones and misses some; the assay was immunoSEQ multiplex PCR. This sample has over 60,000 clones, with approximately 80% found just once. The source material was peripheral blood. The receptors come from a man at least 80 years old with active COVID-19.

The chain is built from TRBV5-4 and TRBJ2-3; weak D call: TRBD1 (5 bases). This CDR3 has 15 amino acids. The germline V gene has CDR1 SGHNT and CDR2 YYREEE (reference sequence). Trimming shortened V by 0 bases and J by 2 bases, and 10 bases separated the two germline ends. The DNA of the CDR3 is TGTGCCAGCAGCTTGGCCTACGGACACACAGATACGCAGTATTTT. Translation: CASSLAYGHTDTQYF.

This chain uses TRBV28 with TRBJ2-5, with TRBD1 identical over 7 bases. V trimming: 6 bases; J trimming: 5 bases; junction bases outside the gene matches: 6. The CDR3 spans 13 residues. CDR1 MDHEN and CDR2 SYDVKM come from the germline V gene. CDR3 nucleotides: TGTGCCAGCAGGGGGACAGCTCGGGAGACCCAGTACTTC. The encoded protein is CASRGTARETQYF. Based on the CDR3 plus reference TRBV28 and TRBJ2-5, the full variable domain is DVKVTQSSRYLVKRTGEKVFLECVQDMDHENMFWYRQDPGLGLRLIYFSYDVKMKEKGDIPEGYSVSREKKERFSLILESASTNQTSMYLCASRGTARETQYFGPGTRLLVL.

This clone was detected once. For the CDR3, the DNA is TGTGCCATCAGTGAGCGGGACAGCTCTTCTAGCACAGATACGCAGTATTTT. This codes for CAISERDSSSSTDTQYF. The J gene is TRBJ2-3, the V gene TRBV10-3; 7 positions match TRBD1. The V and J ends lost 2 bases and 0 bases, in that order; junction bases with no gene match: 8. This CDR3 contains 17 residues. The germline CDR1 and CDR2 sequences are ENHRY and SYGVKD.

The genes are TRBV5-1 and TRBJ2-3, with 9 nucleotides matching TRBD2. V lost 6 bases and J lost 4; bases outside the gene matches: 6. This CDR3 is built from 14 residues. Germline lookup yields CDR1 SGHRS and CDR2 YFSETQ. The DNA for the CDR3 is TGCGCCAGCAAGGGAATAGCGGGGGCAGATACGCAGTATTTT. Protein product: CASKGIAGADTQYF. The full variable domain, its missing parts supplied by reference TRBV5-1 and TRBJ2-3, is KAGVTQTPRYLIKTRGQQVTLSCSPISGHRSVSWYQQTPGQGLQFLFEYFSETQRNKGNFPGRFSGRQFSNSRSEMNVSTLELGDSALYLCASKGIAGADTQYFGPGTRLTVL.

This clone came up a few times. V usage is TRBV2 and J usage is TRBJ1-6; possible D gene TRBD1, 5 bases. V shed 4 bases and J shed 10 bases, with 17 bases lying between them. The CDR3 totals 15 residues. In germline, CDR1 is SNHLY, CDR2 FYNNEI. CDR3 nucleotides: TGTGCCAGCAGTGTATCAGGGATTGACGGATCACCCCTCCACTTT. It is translated as CASSVSGIDGSPLHF.

This clone is a singleton in its sample. This rearrangement joins TRBV7-8 to TRBJ1-1; the D is unclear. The germline V and J ends were trimmed by 5 bases and 1 base, with 23 bases remaining between them. This CDR3 has 18 residues. The germline gives CDR1 SGHVS, CDR2 FQNEAQ. CDR3 in amino acids: CASSMRPGGRHTNTEAFF. The CDR3 DNA is TGTGCCAGCAGCATGAGGCCCGGAGGACGCCACACGAACACTGAAGCTTTCTTT. The full variable domain, its missing parts supplied by reference TRBV7-8 and TRBJ1-1, is GAGVSQSPRYKVAKRGQDVALRCDPISGHVSLFWYQQALGQGPEFLTYFQNEAQLDKSGLPSDRFFAERPEGSVSTLKIQRTQQEDSAVYLCASSMRPGGRHTNTEAFFGQGTRLTVV.

The sample holds a few counts of this clone. The chain couples TRBV5-1 to TRBJ2-7, with 7 bases that match TRBD1. Trimming took 2 bases from V and 6 from J; bases not matched to a gene: 8. Germline CDR1 is SGHRS and CDR2 is YFSETQ. The CDR3 loop spans 14 amino acids. CDR3 DNA sequence: TGCGCCAGCAGCTTCTCGACAGGGACGGGCGAGCAGTACTTC. This encodes CASSFSTGTGEQYF.

The chain recombines TRBV4-2 with TRBJ2-6; TRBD1 agrees at 8 bases. Germline CDR1 LGHNA, CDR2 YNFKEQ. Unmatched junction bases numbered 5, after V lost 0 bases and J lost 1 base. The CDR3 length is 18 residues. The CDR3 DNA reads TGTGCCAGCAGCCAAGATTCAGGGGGCGCTTCTGGGGCCAACGTCCTGACTTTC. Translation gives CASSQDSGGASGANVLTF.

The chain links TRBV19 to TRBJ2-7; D call uncertain. This CDR3 has 13 amino acids. CDR1 and CDR2 (germline): LNHDA, SQIVND (reference sequence). The V gene lost 3 bases and the J gene lost 6 bases, with 12 bases spanning the gap. The CDR3 loop is CASSISAEAEQYF. The CDR3 DNA follows: TGTGCCAGTAGTATCTCGGCGGAAGCCGAGCAGTACTTC.

The genes are TRBV13 and TRBJ2-7, with TRBD2 matching 10 bases. CDR1 and CDR2 from the germline V gene are PRHDT and FYEKMQ (reference sequence). This CDR3 is 15 amino acids long. Trimming took 3 bases from V and 2 from J; bases not matched to a gene: 4. Here the CDR3 reads CASSFRTSGAYEQYF. The CDR3 DNA is TGTGCCAGCAGCTTTAGGACTAGCGGAGCCTACGAGCAGTACTTC.

The chain employs TRBV5-4 and TRBJ2-1, with TRBD2 matching 10 bases. Germline V gene sequence: CDR1 SGHNT, CDR2 YYREEE (reference sequence). The CDR3 covers 16 residues. With 3 bases clipped from V and 0 bases from J, the junction kept 3 bases outside the gene matches. The CDR3 reads CASSSGLARSYNEQFF. The CDR3 nucleotides are TGTGCCAGCAGCTCGGGACTAGCGCGCTCCTACAATGAGCAGTTCTTC.

V usage is TRBV4-2 and J usage is TRBJ2-7; 8 nucleotides agree with TRBD2. V lost 1 base and J lost 4; bases outside the gene matches: 12. This CDR3 contains 17 residues. Germline CDR1 reads LGHNA; CDR2 reads YNFKEQ. CDR3 sequence reads: CASSQGGTLAAEYEQYF. The DNA of the CDR3 is TGTGCCAGCAGCCAAGGAGGGACACTAGCGGCGGAATACGAGCAGTACTTC.

V gene TRBV19 combines with J gene TRBJ2-3, with 7 positions matching TRBD2. The junction had 9 bases not matched to a gene; V was cut back by 5 bases and J by 4 bases. Looked up from germline, CDR1 is LNHDA and CDR2 is SQIVND (reference sequence). The CDR3 loop spans 15 amino acids. The CDR3 bases are TGTGCCAGTAGTCCTCGGACTAGTAGGGCAGATACGCAGTATTTT. The encoded protein is CASSPRTSRADTQYF.